The source of this T cell receptor beta chain is a study of cytomegalovirus exposure and HLA in healthy donors. As for the study in general: Clustering assigned over 70% of the roughly 380 genotyped donors to the Caucasian-associated ancestry cluster.

Findings of the study overall: Serostatus for CMV was the only available immune exposure information.

PCR primers comprised 60 Vbeta and 13 Jbeta primers. TCRdb's table, derived via immunoSEQ multiplex PCR, lists solely in-frame clones and lacks some. The listing records about 160,000 clones. About this clone itself: The antigen is unknown.

The sequencing input was PBMCs. The TCR comes from a woman aged 55-75 years in good health and CMV-seronegative.

The CDR3 nucleotides are TGTGCCAGCAGAATTCGACAGGGGGATTACGAGCAGTACTTC. Translated, it gives CASRIRQGDYEQYF. The chain has TRBV6-1 and TRBJ2-7, with TRBD1 matching 9 bases. The CDR3 is 14 residues long. The germline gives CDR1 MNHNS, CDR2 SASEGT. V was clipped by 6 bases and J by 4 bases; unmatched bases: 7.